Only a few counts were recorded for the clone carrying this TCR beta chain. Its antigen is unknown. Amplification targeted TCR beta CDR3 regions from RNA transcripts. The HTBI primer set served for first-round RT-PCR of the TCR CDR3. MiXCR, applied by TCRdb to the multiplex PCR reads, yields one record per CDR3 protein. The sample yields about 570,000 distinct CDR3 sequences, around 42% seen once. The source of the sample is a study of T cells in Graves' hyperthyroidism and ophthalmopathy. Study-level results: Ophthalmopathy got predicted by the model a median about 6.7 months before its onset. Ophthalmopathy was told apart from stable hyperthyroidism by a 13 V-J model.

Clinical symptoms, serum thyroxine and TRAb, thyroid ultrasound and orbital computed tomography were used for the diagnoses. V lost 2 bases to trimming and J lost 6 bases; unmatched junction nucleotides: 2. Germline V gives CDR1 MDHEN, CDR2 SYDVKM. The CDR3 runs 14 residues. This chain links TRBV28 with TRBJ1-5; 9 bases fit TRBD1. The sequence was collected from an adult woman with Graves' disease, either hyperthyroidism or ophthalmopathy (not recorded which). Sequenced: peripheral blood or thyroid tissue (not recorded which). CDR3 DNA sequence: TGTGCCAGCAGTTTAGACAGGGGGGTTCAGCCCCAGCATTTT. Protein product: CASSLDRGVQPQHF. Filled out from reference TRBV28 and TRBJ1-5, the complete variable domain reads DVKVTQSSRYLVKRTGEKVFLECVQDMDHENMFWYRQDPGLGLRLIYFSYDVKMKEKGDIPEGYSVSREKKERFSLILESASTNQTSMYLCASSLDRGVQPQHFGDGTRLSIL.